A single sample gave rise to the 7 T cell receptor beta chains below, sequenced in a study of blood T cell repertoires in COVID-19. Libraries were prepared by immunoSEQ multiplex PCR; TCRdb keeps only in-frame clonotypes and omits some of them. The data show about 150,000 clones, 75% to 90% seen once. The sequenced material came from peripheral blood. The origin of the receptors is a man aged 55-75 years with active or convalescent COVID-19.

The chain is built from TRBV15 and TRBJ2-2; possibly TRBD2 for D (6 bases). Trimming shortened V by 5 bases and J by 9 bases, and 10 bases separated the two germline ends. Looked up from germline, CDR1 is LNHNV and CDR2 is YYDKDF (reference sequence). The CDR3 covers 12 residues. The CDR3 loop is CATSAAGRELFF. The DNA for the CDR3 is TGTGCCACCAGCGCGGCGGGAAGGGAGCTGTTTTTT.

V usage is TRBV7-9 and J usage is TRBJ2-2; D is undetermined. Germline V gives CDR1 SEHNR, CDR2 FQNEAQ (reference sequence). This CDR3 is 13 amino acids long. V was shortened by 3 bases and J by 1 base, with 3 bases between the two germline ends. The CDR3 DNA sequence: TGTGCCAGCAGCTTTATGAACACCGGGGAGCTGTTTTTT. It encodes CASSFMNTGELFF.

The V gene is TRBV10-2, the J gene TRBJ2-7; the match to TRBD2 covers 15 bases. This CDR3 comprises 15 residues. V was clipped by 6 bases and J by 6 bases; unmatched bases: 6. Germline V gives CDR1 WSHSY, CDR2 SAAADI. CDR3 protein: CASRGLAGGPGEQYF. The CDR3 nucleotides read TGCGCCAGCAGAGGACTAGCGGGAGGGCCTGGCGAGCAGTACTTC.

The gene calls are TRBV18 and TRBJ2-7; 9 bases line up with TRBD2. The CDR3 sequence is 15 residues long. The V gene end was trimmed by 2 bases and the J gene end by 2 bases; junction bases not matched to a gene: 4. Germline-derived CDR1 and CDR2 are KGHSH and LQKENI. CDR3: CASSPVASGTYEQYF. The DNA for the CDR3 is TGTGCCAGCTCACCAGTGGCTAGCGGGACCTACGAGCAGTACTTC.

This clone turned up a few times. The J gene is TRBJ2-1, the V gene TRBV27; maybe TRBD1 (6 bases). Between the trimmed V and J ends, which lost 5 bases and 0 bases, there was a span of 11 bases. This CDR3 spans 15 amino acids. Germline V gene data show CDR1 as MNHEY and CDR2 as SMNVEV (reference sequence). CDR3 coding DNA: TGTGCCAGCAGTCCGGACAGATACTCCTACAATGAGCAGTTCTTC. Translating it yields CASSPDRYSYNEQFF.

The rearrangement uses TRBV20-1 and TRBJ1-5; TRBD1 is a possible D gene (5 bases). Trimming removed 3 bases at V and 6 bases at J, with 9 bases between. Germline assignment: CDR1 DFQATT and CDR2 SNEGSKA (reference sequence). The CDR3 covers 12 residues. CDR3 amino acids: CSASKGFQPQHF. CDR3 coding DNA: TGCAGTGCTAGTAAGGGGTTTCAGCCCCAGCATTTT.

The chain couples TRBV6-6 to TRBJ2-2; 10 nucleotides agree with TRBD2. This CDR3 has 16 residues. Germline CDR1 and CDR2: MNHNY and SVGAGI (reference sequence). V lost 7 bases, J lost 4 bases, and 9 bases stayed unmatched. This CDR3 is CASMEREGRGTGELFF. The DNA of the CDR3 is TGTGCCAGCATGGAGCGGGAGGGCCGAGGCACCGGGGAGCTGTTTTTT.